Listed below are T cell receptor beta chains from one sample, sequenced in a study of blood T cells in healthy people across ages. TCRdb passed the 5' RACE reads through MiXCR, listing each CDR3 protein once. There are 600,000 to 1,000,000 distinct CDR3 sequences in the sample; 20% to 25% occur only once, and under 4.5% lies in the top ten. In addition, the sample was reused for a study of T cells of mothers and their children.

The specimen was blood. The receptors shown here come from a boy younger than 18 in good health. The CDR3 runs from the conserved cysteine through the conserved F or W. A D gene is named only where the DNA matches it firmly. Expanded clones get a size class; other rows say once, few or many, or leave the size out.

CDR3 length | J gene | V gene | clone size | D gene | CDR3 DNA | CDR3 protein
15 | TRBJ2-7 | TRBV12-3/TRBV12-4 | many | TRBD2 | TGTGCCAGCACTGATAGCGGGGGGATTTCCTACGAGCAGTACTTC | CASTDSGGISYEQYF
15 | TRBJ2-3 | TRBV25-1 | many | . | TGTGCCAGCAGTGAGAGGCAAGGAGTCCGGGATACGCAGTATTTT | CASSERQGVRDTQYF
15 | TRBJ2-3 | TRBV5-1 | . | TRBD1 | TGCGCCAGCAGACAGGGGGCGCGGGAAGCAGATACGCAGTATTTT | CASRQGAREADTQYF
11 | TRBJ1-4 | TRBV20-1 | . | . | TGCAGTGCTAGACGAGGGGAAAAACTGTTTTTT | CSARRGEKLFF
15 | TRBJ2-5 | TRBV7-3 | . | . | TGTGCCAGCAGCTTAACGGCGCTTTCGCGGGAGACCCAGTACTTC | CASSLTALSRETQYF
13 | TRBJ1-1 | TRBV20-1 | once | . | TGCAGTGCTACTGAACCGAAGAACACTGAAGCTTTCTTT | CSATEPKNTEAFF
14 | TRBJ2-7 | TRBV27 | few | TRBD2 | TGTGCCAGCCAAATAGCGGGAGGGCCCTACGAGCAGTACTTC | CASQIAGGPYEQYF
14 | TRBJ1-2 | TRBV4-1 | many | . | TGCGCCAGCAGCCCCGGACGGGATAACTATGGCTACACCTTC | CASSPGRDNYGYTF
14 | TRBJ1-1 | TRBV20-1 | . | . | TGCAGTGCTTCACTTTCCGGGCGAAACACTGAAGCTTTCTTT | CSASLSGRNTEAFF
14 | TRBJ2-7 | TRBV28 | few | TRBD1 | TGTGCCAGCAGCACCGGACAGGGGGAGGTCGAGCAGTACTTC | CASSTGQGEVEQYF
15 | TRBJ2-2 | TRBV12-3/TRBV12-4 | . | TRBD1 | TGTGCCAGCAGTTGGAACAGGGGGGTGACCGGGGAGCTGTTTTTT | CASSWNRGVTGELFF
11 | TRBJ2-7 | TRBV6-2/TRBV6-3 | once | . | TGTGCCAGCTTCGGGGGCAACGAGCAGTACTTC | CASFGGNEQYF
17 | TRBJ1-1 | TRBV18 | . | . | TGTGCCAGCTCACCAAGTCGGGATAGCGGGCAATCCACTGAAGCTTTCTTT | CASSPSRDSGQSTEAFF
16 | TRBJ2-1 | TRBV12-3/TRBV12-4 | . | TRBD2 | TGTGCCAGCAGCAAGACTAGCGGTTTATCCTACAATGAGCAGTTCTTC | CASSKTSGLSYNEQFF
16 | TRBJ2-3 | TRBV4-3 | . | TRBD1 | TGCGCCAGCAGCCAAGGGGGACAGGGGGCATATGATACGCAGTATTTT | CASSQGGQGAYDTQYF
12 | TRBJ2-1 | TRBV29-1 | . | . | TGCAGCGTTGAAGTCGGCCCGGGTGAGCAGTTCTTC | CSVEVGPGEQFF
13 | TRBJ2-3 | TRBV6-6 | . | . | TGTGCCAGCAGTCCTCTAGCGACAGATACGCAGTATTTT | CASSPLATDTQYF
19 | TRBJ2-5 | TRBV9 | . | TRBD2 | TGTGCCAGCAGCGCCCGGGGACTAGCGGGGGGCGAGTACCAAGAGACCCAGTACTTC | CASSARGLAGGEYQETQYF
14 | TRBJ2-5 | TRBV29-1 | . | TRBD2 | TGCAGCGCCTCTAGCGGGGGACCCCAAGAGACCCAGTACTTC | CSASSGGPQETQYF
15 | TRBJ2-1 | TRBV7-8 | few | TRBD1 | TGTGCCAGCAGCTGGGGGCAGGGGGCCTTGAATGAGCAGTTCTTC | CASSWGQGALNEQFF
13 | TRBJ2-1 | TRBV13 | . | . | TGTGCCAGCAGCGTGAACAAACCAAATGAGCAGTTCTTC | CASSVNKPNEQFF
11 | TRBJ2-1 | TRBV20-1 | few | TRBD2 | TGCAGTGCAAGACTAGCGGGAGAGCAGTTCTTC | CSARLAGEQFF
19 | TRBJ2-1 | TRBV24-1 | few | TRBD2 | TGTGCCACCAGTTCCCGTACTAGCGGGGGGCCTAGCTCCTACAATGAGCAGTTCTTC | CATSSRTSGGPSSYNEQFF
16 | TRBJ2-5 | TRBV28 | . | TRBD1 | TGTGCCAGCAGTTCCCCGGGACAGGGGGCTTTAGAGACCCAGTACTTC | CASSSPGQGALETQYF
15 | TRBJ2-7 | TRBV5-1 | . | . | TGCGCCAGCAGCTCCCCCGGGCGAAGCTCCTACGAGCAGTACTTC | CASSSPGRSSYEQYF
14 | TRBJ2-7 | TRBV18 | few | . | TGTGCCAGCTCACCACCGGTGCAGGGCAACGAGCAGTACTTC | CASSPPVQGNEQYF
16 | TRBJ2-1 | TRBV19 | . | TRBD1 | TGTGCCAGCAGGCCCCTTCCTGGGACAGGGCCGGATGAGCAGTTCTTC | CASRPLPGTGPDEQFF
15 | TRBJ2-2 | TRBV28 | few | TRBD1 | TGTGCCAGCAGTCAGGGACAGTCCGGTACCGGGGAGCTGTTTTTT | CASSQGQSGTGELFF
14 | TRBJ1-6 | TRBV12-3/TRBV12-4 | once | . | TGTGCCAGCAGTTTAAAGCTGGCGGGTTCACCCCTCCACTTT | CASSLKLAGSPLHF
11 | TRBJ2-7 | TRBV12-3/TRBV12-4 | once | . | TGTGCCAGGGGCAGGGTTTACGAGCAGTACTTC | CARGRVYEQYF
13 | TRBJ2-3 | TRBV6-6 | . | . | TGTGCCAGCAGTTACGATAGTTACAAAACGCAGTATTTT | CASSYDSYKTQYF
19 | TRBJ2-4 | TRBV20-1 | . | . | TGCAGTGCCACAAACCCGGGCTTAGCCCAATTTCTAGCCAAAAACATTCAGTACTTC | CSATNPGLAQFLAKNIQYF
15 | TRBJ2-2 | TRBV10-3 | . | . | TGTGCCATCAGTGAGAGGGGCACGAACACCGGGGAGCTGTTTTTT | CAISERGTNTGELFF
14 | TRBJ2-7 | TRBV7-9 | few | . | TGTGCCAGCAGCTTAGCTGGACAGCCCTACGAGCAGTACTTC | CASSLAGQPYEQYF
14 | TRBJ2-1 | TRBV6-2/TRBV6-3 | . | TRBD1 | TGTGCCAGCAGTACCGGGACAGGGGCAAGTGAGCAGTTCTTC | CASSTGTGASEQFF
16 | TRBJ2-3 | TRBV5-1 | few | . | TGCGCCAGCAGCTCAAACGCGGGGCTAGAGTCAGATACGCAGTATTTT | CASSSNAGLESDTQYF
13 | TRBJ1-1 | TRBV20-1 | once | . | TGCAGTGCTAGAGTGTTGCGGGACACTGAAGCTTTCTTT | CSARVLRDTEAFF